This T cell receptor (beta chain) derives from a study of identical twins. Study-wide results and limits: In cord blood, abundant beta clonotypes had fewer insertions; memory showed no trend.

The donors were all healthy and Caucasian. Each cDNA held unique molecular identifiers, and template switching gave it a universal primer site. Each CDR3 protein gets one entry after TCRdb re-called the 5' RACE reads with MiXCR. This table holds about 520,000 distinct CDR3 sequences, 20% to 25% found once. The sample holds a few counts of this clonotype. The antigen is unknown. Trimming cost V 4 bases and J 8 bases, with 11 bases left between them. The CDR3 is 11 amino acids. Germline loops: CDR1 SQVTM, CDR2 ANQGSEA. This same sample was also part of a study on T cells expressing NK-cell markers. That study reports: Seven donors tested HCMV-seropositive and one tested seronegative among the eight sequenced.

This clonotype was obtained from a woman aged 18-29 years in good health. Sequencing was done on a sample of CD4+ T cells sorted from blood. The chain has TRBV29-1 and TRBJ1-2; tentative D call: TRBD1 (6 bases). CDR3 nucleotides: TGCAGCGTTGGGCGCCAGGGGGGCTACACCTTC. It specifies CSVGRQGGYTF.